The clone carrying this T cell receptor (beta chain) was recorded many times. The read terminates 3 residues ahead of where the CDR3 ends, so the germline J gene completes it. The sample belongs to a study of T cell clonality in common variable immunodeficiency. Only in-frame clones appear in the TCRdb table, and some are missing; sequencing was by immunoSEQ multiplex PCR. The sample presents 60,000 to 75,000 clones, none singletons. V gave up 0 bases and J gave up 7 bases, with 20 bases separating them. CDR1 and CDR2 (germline): SGHRS, YFSETQ. CDR3 length: 17 amino acids. The TCR was taken from a person aged 18-70 years in good health. V is TRBV5-1 and J is TRBJ2-1; tentatively, D is TRBD1 or TRBD2 (6 bases each). The sample comprised peripheral blood mononuclear cells. The CDR3 spells CASSLEPQGQGGNEQFF. The covered CDR3 bases are TGCGCCAGCAGCTTGGAACCCCAGGGGCAGGGAGGTAATGAG. The full variable domain, with the rest looked up from reference TRBV5-1 and TRBJ2-1, is KAGVTQTPRYLIKTRGQQVTLSCSPISGHRSVSWYQQTPGQGLQFLFEYFSETQRNKGNFPGRFSGRQFSNSRSEMNVSTLELGDSALYLCASSLEPQGQGGNEQFFGPGTRLTVL.